This T cell receptor beta chain originates from a study of cytomegalovirus exposure and HLA in healthy donors. Though nominally healthy at sampling, donors likely had unrecorded immune exposures. For this clone: As yet, its antigen is unknown.

PCR used 60 Vbeta primers and 13 Jbeta primers. Profiling relied on immunoSEQ multiplex PCR, and the TCRdb table lists in-frame clones only, not all of them. The data show around 150,000 clones, 65% to 85% seen once. The CDR3 has 16 residues. With 4 bases removed from V and 1 base from J, the gap between germline ends came to 16 bases. Study-level findings and limits: TCR beta V- and J-gene trimming, according to a later analysis, was linked to a missense DCLRE1C variant. The CMV antigen specificity of three CMV-associated chains was confirmed through in vitro analysis.

The chain carries TRBV23-1 and TRBJ1-1, with a weak D call TRBD1 (6 bases). TRBV23-1 is reported as an ORF; its role is uncertain. The clonotype comes from a woman aged 35 to 49 in good health and CMV-seropositive. Material: PBMCs. The CDR3 sequence is CASSPPRTAPNTEAFF. For the CDR3, the DNA is TGCGCCAGCAGTCCCCCTCGGACAGCCCCGAACACTGAAGCTTTCTTT.